This note documents a single TCR beta chain sequence. TCRdb keeps only in-frame clones here, not all; method: immunoSEQ multiplex PCR. The sample has around 84,000 clones, approximately 84% seen once. These data are taken from a study of OX40 agonist ivuxolimab in advanced cancers. For the study at large: In this trial design, patients received ivuxolimab intravenously at 0.01 to 10 mg/kg every 2 weeks. Prior therapy, whether anti-PD-1, anti-PD-L1 or anti-CTLA-4, was allowed, and roughly 40% had some.

Sequencing was performed on CD4+ or CD8+ T cells sorted from blood, taken in a trial of the OX40 agonist ivuxolimab. This clonotype was obtained from an adult with an advanced solid tumor such as melanoma, head and neck, liver or kidney cancer.

The CDR3 is CASSQGLAAGETNEQFF. The CDR3 nucleotides are TGCGCCAGCAGCCAAGGGCTCGCAGCGGGAGAAACTAATGAGCAGTTCTTC. The chain uses TRBV4-3 and TRBJ2-1, with TRBD2 matching over 8 bases. Germline V gene lookup returns CDR1 LGHNA and CDR2 YSLEER. Trimming cost V 1 base and J 7 bases; bases outside gene matches: 12. The CDR3 is made up of 17 amino acids.